This TCR beta chain was sequenced in a study of blood T cell repertoires in COVID-19. Germline lookup yields CDR1 SQVTM and CDR2 ANQGSEA. The V gene end was trimmed by 4 bases and the J gene end by 1 base; junction bases not matched to a gene: 7. The CDR3 covers 15 residues. The data were produced by immunoSEQ multiplex PCR, yet TCRdb's version contains in-frame clones alone and is incomplete. The sample has approximately 290,000 clones, 89% seen once. The sequence was collected from a woman in her sixties or seventies with acute or convalescent COVID-19. The rearrangement uses TRBV29-1 and TRBJ2-7; 10 bases match TRBD1. The sample comprised peripheral blood. The CDR3 loop reads CSVGSGTGVSYEQYF. The CDR3 nucleotides are TGCAGCGTTGGGTCCGGGACAGGGGTATCCTACGAGCAGTACTTC.